Listed here are 5 T cell receptor beta chains from one sample, sequenced in a study of molecular identifiers for immune sequencing clone quantification (dated by TCRdb to the late 2010s). Receptor libraries were prepared by PCR. Sequencing was carried out with a NextSeq 500. TCRdb reprocessing: public reads trimmed at Q25 with fastp, clones called with MiXCR, in-frame beta chains kept. Entries that share a CDR3 protein sequence are merged under the most common genes and DNA. The sample table records about 510,000 distinct CDR3 sequences; about 25% of these occur just once. Roughly 0.79% of the sample is taken by the ten largest. The specimen sequenced was naive CD8+ T cells from blood, with Jurkat cell RNA spiked in. The cell subset or site label of this sample denotes: FACS-sorted CD8+CD4-CCR7+CD45RA+ naive T cells. These receptors all come from a human donor in good health. Some libraries in this study had Jurkat cell RNA spiked in.

This clonotype was seen at least ten times. The chain links TRBV7-2 to TRBJ2-1, with D perhaps matching TRBD1 or TRBD2 (5 bases each). The germline V gene has CDR1 SGHTA and CDR2 FQGNSA. Trimming took off 5 bases at V and 0 bases at J, with 8 bases between the two ends. The CDR3 runs 14 residues. The CDR3 loop reads CASSMGPSYNEQFF. Written as DNA, the CDR3 is TGTGCCAGCAGCATGGGACCCTCCTACAATGAGCAGTTCTTC.

This clonotype was found a few times. The chain carries TRBV28 and TRBJ2-5; 8 nucleotides match TRBD1. The germline V gene encodes CDR1 MDHEN and CDR2 SYDVKM. J gave up 6 bases and V 7 bases, and 7 bases lay outside the gene matches. The CDR3 length is 13 residues. The CDR3 sequence is CASTVGDRKTQYF. The CDR3 DNA reads TGTGCCAGCACCGTGGGGGACAGGAAGACCCAGTACTTC.

Comments on this clonotype: This likely comes from a read error, as the CDR3 has no conserved phenylalanine or tryptophan at its end. This rearrangement joins TRBV7-6 to TRBJ2-5; no definite D call. CDR3 size: 14 residues. Trimming shortened V by 1 base and J by 2 bases, and 8 bases separated the two germline ends. CDR1 is SGHVS, CDR2 FNYEAQ, per germline. The CDR3 protein is CASSLGLSQETQYS. In nucleotides, the CDR3 is TGTGCCAGCAGCTTAGGACTGTCGCAAGAGACCCAGTACTCC.

This clonotype is a singleton in its sample. This CDR3 is missing its conserved last phenylalanine or tryptophan, likely due to a read error. The rearrangement joins TRBV30 to TRBJ2-7; 9 bases align to TRBD2. Germline loops: CDR1 GTSNPN, CDR2 SVGIG (reference sequence). The CDR3 totals 13 residues. V trimming: 2 bases; J trimming: 6 bases; junction bases outside the gene matches: 5. The chain's CDR3 is CAWSPGTSIEQYI. In DNA form, the CDR3 reads TGTGCCTGGAGTCCCGGGACTAGCATCGAGCAGTACATC.

V usage is TRBV20-1 and J usage is TRBJ2-7; 11 bases map to TRBD1. The germline gives CDR1 DFQATT, CDR2 SNEGSKA (reference sequence). After removal of 2 bases from V and 2 bases from J, the junction contained 5 bases not matched to a gene. CDR3 length equals 15 residues. The CDR3 protein is CSARWDRGNTYEQYF. The CDR3 region has the DNA TGCAGTGCTAGATGGGACAGGGGGAACACCTACGAGCAGTACTTC.